Sequencing of this T cell receptor (beta chain) was carried out in a study of blood T cell repertoires in COVID-19. Study at large: Whether acute or convalescent, the COVID-19 samples came from the United States, Italy and Spain. In each case, the material was cDNA or gDNA derived from T cells, B-cell-depleted T cells, or PBMCs.

How the authors handled the data: Cell counts per sample came from amplifying reference gene primers. Libraries were prepared by immunoSEQ multiplex PCR; TCRdb keeps only in-frame clonotypes and omits some of them. That table furnishes V, J and clone size, whereas the DNA furnished D and trimming. The sample consists of some 160,000 clones, roughly 74% of them appearing once. The CDR3 runs to 16 residues. V dropped 2 bases and J dropped 1 base, with 15 bases sitting between them. Germline V lookup: CDR1 SEHNR, CDR2 FQNEAQ (reference sequence). This receptor was taken from a woman at least 80 years old with acute or convalescent COVID-19. The V gene is TRBV7-9, the J gene TRBJ2-7; possibly TRBD2 for D (6 bases). Sequenced: peripheral blood. The CDR3 DNA sequence: TGTGCCAGCAGCTTAACCGGAGCGGGTCCTTCCTACGAGCAGTACTTC. It encodes CASSLTGAGPSYEQYF.